This is a list of T cell receptor beta chains from one sample in a study of blood T cell repertoires in COVID-19. Some clones are missing from TCRdb's copy, which holds only in-frame ones; the method was immunoSEQ multiplex PCR. This table has around 99,000 clones, approximately 88% appearing once. The sequenced sample was peripheral blood. The receptors come from a man over 45 with active or convalescent COVID-19. The CDR3 runs from the conserved cysteine through the conserved F or W. Each record gives: J gene, V gene, clone size, D gene, CDR3 protein, CDR3 DNA. The D gene is left open where the match is weak. For some rows the clone size is stated as once, few or many, or as a class when expanded; others skip it.

j_gene: TRBJ2-7
v_gene: TRBV5-6
abundance: NA
d_gene: NA
CDR3aa: CASNPTAIYEQYF
CDR3nt: TGTGCCAGCAACCCGACAGCGATCTACGAGCAGTACTTC

j_gene: TRBJ2-7
v_gene: TRBV5-5
abundance: NA
d_gene: TRBD2
CDR3aa: CASSLRESSGRFSYEQYF
CDR3nt: TGTGCCAGCAGCTTGCGGGAAAGTAGCGGGAGGTTTTCCTACGAGCAGTACTTC

j_gene: TRBJ2-7
v_gene: TRBV12-3/TRBV12-4
abundance: NA
d_gene: NA
CDR3aa: CASSLGGSHEQYF
CDR3nt: TGTGCCAGCAGTTTAGGTGGGAGCCACGAGCAGTACTTC

j_gene: TRBJ2-5
v_gene: TRBV7-9
abundance: NA
d_gene: NA
CDR3aa: CASSENRVWETQYF
CDR3nt: TGTGCCAGCAGCGAGAACAGGGTATGGGAGACCCAGTACTTC

j_gene: TRBJ1-1
v_gene: TRBV6-5
abundance: NA
d_gene: TRBD1
CDR3aa: CASSYSTGLSTEAFF
CDR3nt: TGTGCCAGCAGTTACTCGACAGGGTTGTCCACTGAAGCTTTCTTT

j_gene: TRBJ1-1
v_gene: TRBV10-2
abundance: NA
d_gene: NA
CDR3aa: CASTGMNTEAFF
CDR3nt: TGCGCCAGCACGGGGATGAACACTGAAGCTTTCTTT

j_gene: TRBJ1-2
v_gene: TRBV10-1
abundance: NA
d_gene: NA
CDR3aa: CASSSGDGNYGYTF
CDR3nt: TGCGCCAGCAGTTCAGGGGACGGTAACTATGGCTACACCTTC

j_gene: TRBJ2-7
v_gene: TRBV10-1
abundance: NA
d_gene: NA
CDR3aa: CASSEGPGYEQYF
CDR3nt: TGCGCCAGCAGTGAGGGTCCGGGGTACGAGCAGTACTTC

j_gene: TRBJ2-5
v_gene: TRBV29-1
abundance: few
d_gene: NA
CDR3aa: CSVPDSPQETQYF
CDR3nt: TGCAGCGTACCCGACAGTCCACAAGAGACCCAGTACTTC

j_gene: TRBJ2-5
v_gene: TRBV5-4
abundance: NA
d_gene: NA
CDR3aa: CASSTPLGETQYF
CDR3nt: TGTGCCAGCAGCACACCACTAGGGGAGACCCAGTACTTC

j_gene: TRBJ2-1
v_gene: TRBV19
abundance: NA
d_gene: TRBD2
CDR3aa: CASSIIAGASNEQFF
CDR3nt: TGTGCCAGTAGTATAATAGCGGGAGCCTCCAATGAGCAGTTCTTC

j_gene: TRBJ2-7
v_gene: TRBV30
abundance: NA
d_gene: TRBD1
CDR3aa: CAWSRPTGGSNYEQYF
CDR3nt: TGTGCCTGGAGTCGCCCGACAGGGGGCTCGAACTACGAGCAGTACTTC

j_gene: TRBJ2-7
v_gene: TRBV5-4
abundance: NA
d_gene: NA
CDR3aa: CASSFGEYYEQYF
CDR3nt: TGTGCCAGCAGCTTCGGGGAATACTACGAGCAGTACTTC

j_gene: TRBJ1-6
v_gene: TRBV12-3/TRBV12-4
abundance: NA
d_gene: NA
CDR3aa: CASSLGDRRPLHF
CDR3nt: TGTGCCAGCAGTTTAGGTGACAGGCGCCCTCTCCACTTT

j_gene: TRBJ2-7
v_gene: TRBV27
abundance: NA
d_gene: NA
CDR3aa: CASSSPGTSYEQYF
CDR3nt: TGTGCCAGCAGCTCTCCAGGGACTTCCTACGAGCAGTACTTC

j_gene: TRBJ2-5
v_gene: TRBV6-6
abundance: NA
d_gene: NA
CDR3aa: CASRHPGSTETQYF
CDR3nt: TGTGCCAGCAGACATCCGGGATCTACGGAGACCCAGTACTTC

j_gene: TRBJ2-1
v_gene: TRBV28
abundance: NA
d_gene: TRBD2
CDR3aa: CASSTGTGGNNEQFF
CDR3nt: TGTGCCAGCAGTACGGGGACGGGAGGGAACAATGAGCAGTTCTTC

j_gene: TRBJ2-3
v_gene: TRBV28
abundance: NA
d_gene: TRBD2
CDR3aa: CASSLRGRGDTQYF
CDR3nt: TGTGCCAGCAGTTTACGGGGGAGGGGAGATACGCAGTATTTT

j_gene: TRBJ2-7
v_gene: TRBV28
abundance: NA
d_gene: TRBD2
CDR3aa: CASTWLAGTSSYEQYF
CDR3nt: TGTGCCAGCACTTGGCTAGCGGGTACCAGCTCCTACGAGCAGTACTTC

j_gene: TRBJ2-5
v_gene: TRBV24-1
abundance: NA
d_gene: TRBD1
CDR3aa: CATSDPGQGRETQYF
CDR3nt: TGTGCCACCAGTGACCCCGGACAGGGTAGAGAGACCCAGTACTTC

j_gene: TRBJ1-4
v_gene: TRBV4-2
abundance: NA
d_gene: TRBD1
CDR3aa: CASSQDPSSGGSQTNEKLFF
CDR3nt: TGTGCCAGCAGCCAAGATCCCTCGTCAGGGGGAAGTCAAACTAATGAAAAACTGTTTTTT

j_gene: TRBJ1-2
v_gene: TRBV12-3/TRBV12-4
abundance: NA
d_gene: NA
CDR3aa: CASVGLSYGYTF
CDR3nt: TGTGCCAGCGTGGGACTCTCGTATGGCTACACCTTC

j_gene: TRBJ2-7
v_gene: TRBV5-5
abundance: once
d_gene: TRBD1
CDR3aa: CATRDRGDEQYF
CDR3nt: TGTGCCACTCGGGACAGGGGAGACGAGCAGTACTTC

j_gene: TRBJ2-3
v_gene: TRBV28
abundance: NA
d_gene: TRBD1
CDR3aa: CASRAGPGQETDTQYF
CDR3nt: TGTGCCAGCAGAGCGGGCCCGGGACAGGAAACAGATACGCAGTATTTT

j_gene: TRBJ1-1
v_gene: TRBV6-5
abundance: once
d_gene: NA
CDR3aa: CASRRSVNTEAFF
CDR3nt: TGTGCCAGCAGAAGAAGCGTGAACACTGAAGCTTTCTTT

j_gene: TRBJ2-5
v_gene: TRBV10-3
abundance: NA
d_gene: TRBD2
CDR3aa: CAISLAGGETQYF
CDR3nt: TGTGCCATCAGTCTAGCGGGAGGAGAGACCCAGTACTTC

j_gene: TRBJ1-1
v_gene: TRBV19
abundance: once
d_gene: TRBD1
CDR3aa: CASSADRGQGTEAFF
CDR3nt: TGTGCCAGTAGTGCGGACAGGGGCCAGGGAACTGAAGCTTTCTTT

j_gene: TRBJ2-1
v_gene: TRBV5-6
abundance: once
d_gene: TRBD2
CDR3aa: CATTGERDVDNEQFF
CDR3nt: TGTGCCACCACAGGAGAGCGGGACGTCGACAATGAGCAGTTCTTC

j_gene: TRBJ1-6
v_gene: TRBV7-9
abundance: once
d_gene: NA
CDR3aa: CASSLGEGGNSPLHF
CDR3nt: TGTGCCAGCAGCTTAGGGGAGGGTGGTAATTCACCCCTCCACTTT

j_gene: TRBJ2-7
v_gene: TRBV18
abundance: NA
d_gene: NA
CDR3aa: CASSPGQGLIYEQYF
CDR3nt: TGTGCCAGCTCACCAGGGCAGGGGCTGATCTACGAGCAGTACTTC

j_gene: TRBJ1-5
v_gene: TRBV6-1
abundance: once
d_gene: NA
CDR3aa: CASSVKGRENSNQPQHF
CDR3nt: TGTGCCAGCAGTGTGAAAGGGAGGGAAAATAGCAATCAGCCCCAGCATTTT

j_gene: TRBJ2-7
v_gene: TRBV6-5
abundance: NA
d_gene: NA
CDR3aa: CASSPREQLREQYF
CDR3nt: TGTGCCAGCTCTCCGAGGGAACAACTACGGGAGCAGTACTTC

j_gene: TRBJ1-1
v_gene: TRBV6-6
abundance: NA
d_gene: NA
CDR3aa: CASRRRERDTEAFF
CDR3nt: TGTGCCAGCAGGCGCAGGGAGCGGGACACTGAAGCTTTCTTT